This T cell receptor beta chain was retrieved from a study of T cell responses to AZD1222 COVID-19 vaccine. For this clone: The antigen remains undetermined.

Findings and limits, study-wide: Seropositive at baseline were only six AZD1222 recipients. In all cases, repertoires were sampled only after the peak T cell response. Mostly white British, mostly female donors; authors suggested clonal diversity may be underestimated.

CDR1 is SGHDT, CDR2 YYEEEE, per germline. After removal of 3 bases from V and 4 bases from J, the junction contained 10 bases not matched to a gene. The CDR3 has 16 residues. The assay was immunoSEQ multiplex PCR, and TCRdb's table has in-frame clones only and misses some. The sample lists 100,000 or so clones; about 88% were seen once. The genes are TRBV5-6 and TRBJ1-5; 7 bases align to TRBD1. The TCR comes from an adult in good health. This material consisted of peripheral blood, taken on day 0 of AZD1222 vaccination. CDR3 loop: CASSSLRQGGNQPQHF. The CDR3, as DNA: TGTGCCAGCAGCTCGCTAAGACAGGGTGGGAATCAGCCCCAGCATTTT.